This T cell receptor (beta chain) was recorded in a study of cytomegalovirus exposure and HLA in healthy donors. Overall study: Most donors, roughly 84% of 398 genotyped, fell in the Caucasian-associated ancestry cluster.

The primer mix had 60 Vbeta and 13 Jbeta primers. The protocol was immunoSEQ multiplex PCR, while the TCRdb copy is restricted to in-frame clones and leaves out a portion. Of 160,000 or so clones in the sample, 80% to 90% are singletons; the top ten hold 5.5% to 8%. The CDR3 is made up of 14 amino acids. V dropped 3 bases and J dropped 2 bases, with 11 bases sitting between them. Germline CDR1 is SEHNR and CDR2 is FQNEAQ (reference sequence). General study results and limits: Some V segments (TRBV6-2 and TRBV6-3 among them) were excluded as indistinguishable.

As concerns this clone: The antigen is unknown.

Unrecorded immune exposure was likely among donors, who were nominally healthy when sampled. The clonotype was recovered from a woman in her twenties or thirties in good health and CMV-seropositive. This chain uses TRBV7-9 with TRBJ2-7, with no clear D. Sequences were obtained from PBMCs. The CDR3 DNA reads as TGTGCCAGCAGCTTCGAACTGAAGACCTACGAGCAGTACTTC. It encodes CASSFELKTYEQYF.